Listed here is a single T cell receptor beta chain. Its antigen is not identified. This specimen belongs to a study of yellow fever vaccine responses in identical twins. Points from the study as a whole: Among the twins, the vaccine T cell response reportedly seemed partly convergent and partly personalized.

CDR1 LGHNA and CDR2 YSLEER come from the germline V gene. The V end lost 1 base, the J end lost 8 bases, and 12 bases lay between the germline ends. The CDR3 consists of 15 residues. MiXCR, applied by TCRdb to the RT-PCR reads, yields one record per CDR3 protein. The profile shows about 16,000 distinct CDR3 sequences, roughly 80% of them singletons. The sequence was collected from a woman aged 18-30 years who received the yellow fever vaccine. Material: T cells from blood (PBMCs), unsorted or a sorted subset (not recorded which), obtained before or after yellow fever vaccination (not recorded which). J is TRBJ1-6 and V is TRBV4-3; D gene uncertain. The CDR3 bases are TGCGCCAGCAGCCAAGCGGTAGGGTCCTATTCACCCCTCCACTTT. It translates to CASSQAVGSYSPLHF.